Below, one TCR beta chain is given with its context. The antigen is undetermined. The data were produced by immunoSEQ multiplex PCR, yet TCRdb's version contains in-frame clones alone and is incomplete. The table records around 190,000 clones, around 94% of them present only once. The record originates from a study of T cell responses to AZD1222 COVID-19 vaccine. Study overall: Second doses that came at about 4 or about 12 weeks were put together.

The junction had 7 bases not matched to a gene; V was cut back by 5 bases and J by 8 bases. Germline CDR1 MNHEY, CDR2 SMNVEV (reference sequence). This CDR3 is built from 13 residues. Findings and caveats of the study: The donor cohort was predominantly white British with a female majority, and clonal diversity may have been underestimated.

This TCR derives from an adult in good health. Source: peripheral blood, taken on day 0 of AZD1222 vaccination. The genes are TRBV27 and TRBJ1-2, with 8 bases fitting TRBD1. The CDR3 is CASSMGQERGYTF. The DNA of the CDR3 is TGTGCCAGCAGTATGGGACAGGAGCGGGGCTACACCTTC.